Following are 20 T cell receptor beta chains from one sample sequenced in a study of T cell responses to AZD1222 COVID-19 vaccine (dated by TCRdb to about 2021). Per the publication, the time point label means: baseline before first vaccination. The library relied on the immunoSEQ multiplex PCR assay. TCRdb holds this immuneACCESS table with in-frame rearrangements only. Some clones are missing; in checked studies, unresolved V genes explain under half, and the rest has no known cause. Within this sample are some 130,000 clones, with roughly 90% of them counted one time only. The biggest ten clones account for under 2.5% of the sample. The input for sequencing was peripheral blood, taken on day 0 of AZD1222 vaccination. Receptors originate from an adult in good health.

The rearrangement links TRBV7-9 to TRBJ1-2; TRBD1 agrees at 7 bases. Germline V gives CDR1 SEHNR, CDR2 FQNEAQ (reference sequence). The CDR3 totals 14 residues. The V and J ends lost 4 bases and 8 bases, in that order; junction bases with no gene match: 10. The CDR3 loop is CASSSVTGWEGYTF. The CDR3 bases are TGTGCCAGCAGCTCGGTGACAGGGTGGGAAGGCTACACCTTC.

The chain combines TRBV11-2 with TRBJ2-5; 8 bases fit TRBD1. Germline CDR1 is SGHAT and CDR2 is FQNNGV. The length of the CDR3 is 15 residues. Unmatched junction bases numbered 9, after V lost 5 bases and J lost 4 bases. The CDR3 sequence: CASSIRDRRGETQYF. In DNA, the CDR3 is TGTGCCAGCAGCATCCGGGACAGGAGGGGAGAGACCCAGTACTTC.

The chain joins TRBV9 to TRBJ1-4, with 10 bases matching TRBD1. The CDR3 spans 14 residues. The germline CDR1 and CDR2 sequences are SGDLS and YYNGEE. J was trimmed by 5 bases and V by 4 bases; bases with no gene match: 2. The CDR3 spells CASSPTGGNEKLFF. The CDR3 coding sequence is TGTGCCAGCAGCCCGACAGGGGGCAATGAAAAACTGTTTTTT.

This clone was seen ten or more times. The rearrangement uses TRBV6-5 and TRBJ1-2; weak D call: TRBD1 (5 bases). V shed 6 bases and J shed 1 base, with 9 bases lying between them. The CDR3 runs 13 residues. From germline, CDR1 is MNHEY and CDR2 SVGAGI. The DNA of the CDR3 is TGTGCCAGCAGGACAGACCTTAACTATGGCTACACCTTC. Its translation: CASRTDLNYGYTF.

As to this clone: This sample also contains other DNA sequences that code for the same CDR3. The chain is built from TRBV5-1 and TRBJ1-1; D is unresolved. Germline V lookup: CDR1 SGHRS, CDR2 YFSETQ. Trimming shortened V by 0 bases and J by 3 bases, and 6 bases separated the two germline ends. The CDR3 sequence is 13 residues long. The CDR3 sequence: CASSLVLDTEAFF. The CDR3 DNA reads TGCGCCAGCAGCTTGGTACTGGACACTGAAGCTTTCTTT.

The chain recombines TRBV12-3 or TRBV12-4 with TRBJ1-2; perhaps TRBD1 as D (6 bases). Trimming pared 6 bases from V and 8 bases from J, leaving 13 bases between. The CDR3 sequence is 12 residues long. CDR3 in amino acids: CASSLRGWGYTF. CDR3 nucleotide sequence: TGTGCCAGCAGCCTCAGGGGTTGGGGCTACACCTTC.

The rearrangement uses TRBV6-6 and TRBJ1-2; perhaps TRBD1 as D (5 bases). The length of the CDR3 is 14 residues. CDR1 and CDR2 (germline): MNHNY, SVGAGI (reference sequence). V lost 8 bases, J lost 8 bases, and 21 bases lay in between. In DNA form, the CDR3 reads TGTGCCAGCGAGGTCAGGGAAGAGAATCAGGGCTACACCTTC. Translated, it gives CASEVREENQGYTF.

The chain couples TRBV6-2 or TRBV6-3 to TRBJ1-1; no clear D. The CDR3 spans 13 residues. V gave up 0 bases and J gave up 3 bases, with 5 bases separating them. From germline, CDR1 is MNHEY and CDR2 SVGEGT. The CDR3 region is CASSYSGYTEAFF. DNA for the CDR3: TGTGCCAGCAGTTACTCAGGGTACACTGAAGCTTTCTTT.

The CDR3 spells CASSRQSSYNSPLHF. The CDR3 DNA sequence: TGTGCCAGCAGCCGACAGAGCTCCTATAATTCACCCCTCCACTTT. This chain links TRBV7-6 with TRBJ1-6, with D tentatively TRBD1 (5 bases). Germline V lookup: CDR1 SGHVS, CDR2 FNYEAQ. This CDR3 has 15 amino acids. Trimming removed 5 bases at V and 0 bases at J, with 8 bases between.

This clone was recorded only once. This sequence joins TRBV3-1 (or the pseudogene TRBV3-2) and TRBJ1-1, with 7 bases aligning to TRBD1. V gave up 5 bases and J gave up 11 bases; unmatched junction bases: 8. Germline V gene sequence: CDR1 LGHDT, CDR2 YNNKEL (reference sequence). The CDR3 is 12 amino acids. This CDR3 reads CASSSGTVNAFF. In nucleotides, the CDR3 is TGTGCCAGCAGCTCCGGGACAGTAAATGCTTTCTTT.

The chain joins TRBV4-1 to TRBJ2-2; D is uncertain. The length of the CDR3 is 16 residues. V was trimmed by 0 bases and J by 0 bases, leaving 8 bases between them. CDR1 is MGHRA, CDR2 YSYEKL, per germline. The CDR3 sequence: CASSQEAAANTGELFF. For the CDR3, the DNA is TGCGCCAGCAGCCAAGAAGCCGCCGCGAACACCGGGGAGCTGTTTTTT.

A few counts support this clone. The chain carries TRBV7-3 and TRBJ1-1; D unresolved. CDR1 is SGHTA and CDR2 is FQGTGA in the germline V gene. The length of the CDR3 is 14 residues. The V end was cut by 1 base, the J end by 2 bases, with 8 bases between. CDR3 nucleotides: TGTGCCAGCAGCTTAATAGGACCTAACACTGAAGCTTTCTTT. Its protein is CASSLIGPNTEAFF.

V gene TRBV11-2 combines with J gene TRBJ2-3, with TRBD2 matching 7 bases. The CDR3 has 16 residues. Germline CDR1 and CDR2: SGHAT and FQNNGV. V dropped 4 bases and J dropped 2; count of bases not matched to a gene: 9. The CDR3 nucleotides read TGTGCCAGCAGCTCACTAGCGCTGGTTCCCACAGATACGCAGTATTTT. Its translation: CASSSLALVPTDTQYF.

V usage is TRBV11-1 and J usage is TRBJ2-7; a weak D match, TRBD1 (5 bases). CDR3 length equals 14 residues. Germline V lookup: CDR1 SGHAT, CDR2 FQDESV (reference sequence). V was clipped by 1 base and J by 1 base, with 8 bases between them. The CDR3 sequence is CASSLVPGSYEQYF. DNA of the CDR3: TGTGCCAGCAGCTTAGTTCCAGGGTCCTACGAGCAGTACTTC.

The chain has TRBV4-2 and TRBJ2-1, with 8 bases aligning to TRBD2. The CDR3 is 17 residues long. The germline CDR1 and CDR2 sequences are LGHNA and YNFKEQ. V was clipped by 0 bases and J by 3 bases; unmatched bases: 7. The CDR3 bases are TGTGCCAGCAGCCAAGAGAGTGTGAGCGGGAGCTACAATGAGCAGTTCTTC. This encodes CASSQESVSGSYNEQFF.

This sequence joins TRBV28 and TRBJ1-1; TRBD1 agrees at 7 bases. V shed 5 bases, J shed 6 bases, and the junction held 6 bases outside the gene matches. The CDR3 is made up of 13 amino acids. Germline lookup yields CDR1 MDHEN and CDR2 SYDVKM. CDR3 region: CASSREDRAEAFF. In DNA, the CDR3 is TGTGCCAGCAGTCGCGAAGACAGGGCTGAAGCTTTCTTT.

The rearrangement links TRBV29-1 to TRBJ1-3; D is unresolved. Germline CDR1 is SQVTM and CDR2 is ANQGSEA. Between the trimmed V and J ends, which lost 2 bases and 4 bases, there was a span of 9 bases. This CDR3 region has 13 residues. CDR3: CSVEKNPGNTIYF. The CDR3 DNA is TGCAGCGTTGAAAAAAACCCCGGAAACACCATATATTTT.

This chain links TRBV9 with TRBJ2-3; D possibly corresponds to TRBD1 (6 bases). V was trimmed by 0 bases and J by 2 bases, leaving 13 bases between them. Germline CDR1 SGDLS, CDR2 YYNGEE. The CDR3 is 16 amino acids. The chain's CDR3 is CASSVAGGRVTDTQYF. CDR3 sequence (DNA): TGTGCCAGCAGCGTAGCTGGGGGCAGGGTCACAGATACGCAGTATTTT.

The chain employs TRBV7-8 and TRBJ1-3, with D possibly matching TRBD1 (5 bases). CDR1 is SGHVS and CDR2 is FQNEAQ in the germline V gene. V lost 5 bases, J lost 4 bases, and 12 bases lay in between. The CDR3 contains 14 residues. The CDR3: CASSPGGGGNTIYF. CDR3 DNA: TGTGCCAGCAGCCCCGGGGGTGGGGGAAACACCATATATTTT.

V is TRBV3-1 (or the pseudogene TRBV3-2) and J is TRBJ1-1; D remains ambiguous. Germline-derived CDR1 and CDR2 are LGHDT and YNNKEL (reference sequence). CDR3 length equals 14 residues. The V and J ends lost 6 bases and 6 bases respectively, with 17 bases between them. CDR3 in amino acids: CASSQTGVSAEAFF. The CDR3 DNA reads TGTGCCAGCAGTCAGACTGGGGTTAGCGCTGAAGCTTTCTTT.